Below, 26 T cell receptor beta chains from the same sample are listed, as sequenced in a study of T cell repertoires in cytomegalovirus infection. TCRdb re-derived calls from the reads in MiXCR, one entry per CDR3 protein. The data contain approximately 320,000 distinct CDR3 sequences, over 7.5% of them singletons. The sequencing sample was made of PBMCs. The receptors stem from a human donor in good health (CMV status not recorded). Some clones in this sample may be carry-over from other donors' samples.

The chain employs TRBV27 and TRBJ1-6; D gene unclear. The CDR3 length is 14 residues. Trimming removed 5 bases from V and 4 bases from J, with 9 bases in between. Germline loops: CDR1 MNHEY, CDR2 SMNVEV (reference sequence). The CDR3 here is CASSGQEYNSPLHF. The CDR3 DNA reads TGTGCCAGCAGTGGGCAGGAGTATAATTCACCCCTCCACTTT.

The rearrangement links TRBV12-3 or TRBV12-4 to TRBJ2-7; D is possibly TRBD2 (6 bases). Trimming removed 6 bases at V and 7 bases at J, with 19 bases between. This CDR3 spans 14 amino acids. CDR3 coding DNA: TGTGCCAGCAGCCCCTCTGCGGGGAGGTGGGAGCAGTACTTC. Translating gives CASSPSAGRWEQYF.

This clonotype was found a few times. The chain has TRBV6-5 and TRBJ2-7; 10 bases match TRBD1. There are 15 residues in the CDR3. In germline, CDR1 is MNHEY, CDR2 SVGAGI. Germline trimming cut 2 bases from V and 3 bases from J; bases unmatched to any gene: 4. The CDR3 region is CASSYTGTGDYEQYF. The CDR3 region has the DNA TGTGCCAGCAGTTACACTGGGACAGGGGACTACGAGCAGTACTTC.

This clonotype turned up a few times. The genes are TRBV30 and TRBJ2-7; 7 bases fit TRBD2. V trimming: 0 bases; J trimming: 3 bases; junction bases outside the gene matches: 20. This CDR3 contains 19 residues. Germline V gives CDR1 GTSNPN, CDR2 SVGIG (reference sequence). The CDR3 DNA reads TGTGCCTGGAGTGTACGGGGGACCGGCGGGAGAAGGGGACTCTACGAGCAGTACTTC. The encoded protein is CAWSVRGTGGRRGLYEQYF. Based on the CDR3 plus reference TRBV30 and TRBJ2-7, the full variable domain is SQTIHQWPATLVQPVGSPLSLECTVEGTSNPNLYWYRQAAGRGLQLLFYSVGIGQISSEVPQNLSASRPQDRQFILSSKKLLLSDSGFYLCAWSVRGTGGRRGLYEQYFGPGTRLTVT.

Only a few counts were recorded for this clonotype. This chain uses TRBV7-9 with TRBJ1-6, with 8 bases fitting TRBD1. Unmatched junction bases numbered 18, after V lost 3 bases and J lost 11 bases. The CDR3 length is 18 residues. CDR1 is SEHNR, CDR2 FQNEAQ, per germline (reference sequence). The CDR3 loop reads CASSFPRQDRASSAPLHF. The CDR3 bases are TGTGCCAGCAGCTTCCCCCGGCAGGACAGGGCCTCGTCGGCACCCCTCCACTTT.

The V and J genes are TRBV29-1 and TRBJ2-7, with D possibly TRBD2 on 5 matching bases. This CDR3 has 11 amino acids. V was cut by 6 bases and J by 6 bases, with 12 bases left in between. The germline gives CDR1 SQVTM, CDR2 ANQGSEA. DNA of the CDR3: TGCAGCGTATGGAGCGGCGCCGAGCAGTACTTC. This sequence encodes CSVWSGAEQYF.

The rearrangement links TRBV10-2 to TRBJ1-1, with no clear D. From germline, CDR1 is WSHSY and CDR2 SAAADI. The CDR3 contains 13 residues. Trimming removed 8 bases at V and 0 bases at J, with 10 bases between. The CDR3 spells CASDPGLNTEAFF. The CDR3 DNA is TGCGCCAGCGATCCGGGCTTGAACACTGAAGCTTTCTTT.

This clonotype was seen ten or more times. This rearrangement joins TRBV7-2 to TRBJ2-4, with 16 bases that match TRBD2. The CDR3 is 18 amino acids. Germline CDR1 is SGHTA and CDR2 is FQGNSA. The J segment lost 3 bases and the V segment lost 7 bases, leaving 9 bases of the junction unmatched. CDR3 loop: CASNQGLAGGPVKNIQYF. The CDR3 DNA follows: TGTGCCAGCAACCAGGGACTAGCGGGAGGGCCTGTCAAAAACATTCAGTACTTC. The whole variable domain, filled in from reference TRBV7-2 and TRBJ2-4, reads GAGVSQSPSNKVTEKGKDVELRCDPISGHTALYWYRQSLGQGLEFLIYFQGNSAPDKSGLPSDRFSAERTGGSVSTLTIQRTQQEDSAVYLCASNQGLAGGPVKNIQYFGAGTRLSVL.

This clonotype was observed a handful of times. The chain carries TRBV2 and TRBJ2-2; 9 bases are a match to TRBD1. J lost 1 base, V lost 9 bases, and 3 bases had no gene match. Looked up from germline, CDR1 is SNHLY and CDR2 is FYNNEI. This CDR3 is built from 14 residues. CDR3 nucleotides: TGTGCCAGGGACAGGGGCGGGAACACCGGGGAGCTGTTTTTT. This encodes CARDRGGNTGELFF.

This clonotype was recorded many times. V usage is TRBV11-2 and J usage is TRBJ2-7; 10 positions match TRBD1. CDR1 and CDR2 from the germline V gene are SGHAT and FQNNGV. The CDR3 length is 14 residues. Trimming at V came to 10 bases and at J to 1 base, leaving 7 bases not matched to a gene. The CDR3 DNA is TGTGCCACCGTGGACAGGGGGTTTTCCTACGAGCAGTACTTC. This codes for CATVDRGFSYEQYF.

Concerning this clonotype itself: A read error is possible here, since a much larger clone lies one base away. The chain uses TRBV7-3 and TRBJ2-5, with no clear D. The CDR3 has 13 residues. The germline V gene has CDR1 SGHTA and CDR2 FQGTGA. The CDR3 region is CASSLIPQENQYF. The DNA of the CDR3 is TGTGCCAGCAGCTTAATCCCGCAAGAGAACCAGTACTTC.

This clonotype came up a few times. The CDR3 is CASSPRSGYEQYF. The CDR3 DNA reads TGTGCCAGCAGCCCCCGGTCAGGCTACGAGCAGTACTTC. V and J are TRBV4-2 and TRBJ2-7; no firm D call. This CDR3 has 13 amino acids. V was cut by 4 bases and J by 3 bases, with 10 bases left in between. The V gene's germline CDR1 is LGHNA and CDR2 YNFKEQ.

This clonotype has ten or more counts. This sequence joins TRBV4-1 and TRBJ1-5, with 8 bases fitting TRBD1. Germline V gives CDR1 MGHRA, CDR2 YSYEKL. The CDR3 has 17 residues. Trimming removed 4 bases from V and 0 bases from J; junction bases left unmatched: 8. CDR3 residues: CASSLGTGFNSNQPQHF. The CDR3 region has the DNA TGCGCCAGCAGCCTTGGGACAGGATTTAATAGCAATCAGCCCCAGCATTTT.

This clonotype has a handful of counts. The rearrangement uses TRBV27 and TRBJ2-3; 8 bases fit TRBD1. V shed 3 bases, J shed 3 bases, and the junction held 8 bases outside the gene matches. Germline CDR1 is MNHEY and CDR2 is SMNVEV (reference sequence). The CDR3 runs 16 residues. The CDR3 spells CASSLGARGRTDTQYF. The CDR3 coding sequence is TGTGCCAGCAGTTTGGGAGCCAGGGGGCGAACAGATACGCAGTATTTT.

This clonotype occurred many times. J is TRBJ2-6 and V is TRBV7-8; tentatively, D is TRBD1 (5 bases). Trimming stripped 5 bases from V and 0 bases from J, with 8 bases between. The germline V gene encodes CDR1 SGHVS and CDR2 FQNEAQ. This CDR3 spans 15 amino acids. The CDR3 spells CASSKQDSGANVLTF. The CDR3 DNA reads as TGTGCCAGCAGCAAACAGGACTCTGGGGCCAACGTCCTGACTTTC.

This clonotype has more than one count but fewer than ten. V gene TRBV19 combines with J gene TRBJ2-6; 14 bases agree with TRBD2. This CDR3 contains 19 residues. V shed 4 bases, J shed 4 bases, and the junction held 9 bases outside the gene matches. CDR1 is LNHDA and CDR2 is SQIVND in the germline V gene (reference sequence). The CDR3: CASSTGLAGGMGGANVLTF. For the CDR3, the DNA is TGTGCCAGTAGTACCGGACTAGCGGGAGGAATGGGAGGGGCCAACGTCCTGACTTTC.

In this sample, this clonotype turned up a few times. The J gene is TRBJ2-2, the V gene TRBV4-2; TRBD1 is a possible D gene (6 bases). Trimming removed 6 bases at V and 0 bases at J, with 11 bases between. This CDR3 has 15 residues. In germline, CDR1 is LGHNA, CDR2 YNFKEQ. The CDR3 region has the DNA TGTGCCAGCAGTCGGACAGCCTCGAACACCGGGGAGCTGTTTTTT. As protein: CASSRTASNTGELFF.

Many counts were recorded for this clonotype. This chain connects TRBV7-8 to TRBJ2-1; 15 bases are shared with TRBD2. V lost 5 bases to trimming and J lost 4 bases; unmatched junction nucleotides: 6. Germline V CDR1 and CDR2: SGHVS, FQNEAQ. The CDR3 is 17 amino acids. The CDR3 sequence is CASSQGTSGRIYNEQFF. CDR3 bases: TGTGCCAGCAGCCAGGGGACTAGCGGGAGGATTTACAATGAGCAGTTCTTC.

This clonotype was counted a few times. The chain combines TRBV2 with TRBJ2-7; tentative D call: TRBD1 (5 bases). CDR3 length: 14 residues. The germline gives CDR1 SNHLY, CDR2 FYNNEI. Deletions cut 3 bases from V and 3 bases from J, with 12 bases between. The CDR3 DNA is TGTGCCAGCAGTGACGTCGTTCAGGGCTACGAGCAGTACTTC. Its protein product is CASSDVVQGYEQYF.

V and J are TRBV7-6 and TRBJ1-1, with 7 bases that match TRBD1. Unmatched junction bases numbered 5, after V lost 0 bases and J lost 1 base. Germline values: CDR1 SGHVS, CDR2 FNYEAQ. The CDR3 extends over 16 amino acids. The CDR3 region has the DNA TGTGCCAGCAGCTTAGCTAAGACAGGGTCGAACACTGAAGCTTTCTTT. Protein: CASSLAKTGSNTEAFF.

J is TRBJ1-3 and V is TRBV12-3 or TRBV12-4; possible D gene TRBD1, 5 bases. The CDR3 length is 15 residues. The V end lost 7 bases, the J end lost 4 bases, and 17 bases lay between the germline ends. The CDR3 is CASTPGASAGNTIYF. CDR3 sequence (DNA): TGTGCCAGCACCCCTGGGGCCTCAGCAGGAAACACCATATATTTT.

V gene TRBV27 combines with J gene TRBJ1-3; D gene uncertain. The V and J ends lost 5 bases and 7 bases respectively, with 24 bases between them. Germline CDR1 reads MNHEY; CDR2 reads SMNVEV (reference sequence). The CDR3 has 17 residues. The CDR3 protein is CASSARPGSEAGNTIYF. CDR3 DNA sequence: TGTGCCAGCAGTGCCCGTCCGGGTTCTGAGGCGGGCAACACCATATATTTT.

There are a few counts of this clonotype. The chain couples TRBV7-4 to TRBJ1-1; 7 bases match TRBD1. Germline lookup yields CDR1 SGHVT and CDR2 SQSDAQ. The CDR3 has 16 amino acids. Trimming at V came to 1 base and at J to 3 bases, leaving 8 bases not matched to a gene. The CDR3 sequence: CASSLGDRLVDTEAFF. As DNA, the CDR3 is TGTGCCAGCAGCTTAGGGGACAGACTTGTGGACACTGAAGCTTTCTTT.

This clonotype was counted ten times or more. V usage is TRBV27 and J usage is TRBJ1-1, with D unclear. Per the germline V gene, CDR1 is MNHEY and CDR2 is SMNVEV (reference sequence). CDR3 size: 13 residues. V gave up 3 bases and J gave up 1 base, with 6 bases separating them. The chain's CDR3 is CASSFLENTEAFF. In DNA form, the CDR3 reads TGTGCCAGCAGTTTCCTTGAGAACACTGAAGCTTTCTTT.

CDR3 DNA sequence: TGTGCCAGCAGCAATCCAATCGTGCGAGAGACCCAGTACTTC. Protein sequence: CASSNPIVRETQYF. The chain carries TRBV28 and TRBJ2-5, with no clear D. V shed 6 bases and J shed 4 bases, with 15 bases lying between them. CDR3 length: 14 residues. Germline V gene sequence: CDR1 MDHEN, CDR2 SYDVKM.

About this clonotype itself: This may come from a read error, since a much larger clone is one base off. The chain couples TRBV7-2 to TRBJ2-5, with a possible D match to TRBD1 (5 bases). The CDR3 length is 13 residues. Germline V gene lookup returns CDR1 SGHTA and CDR2 FQGNSA. The CDR3 is CASSFGQEETRYF. In DNA, the CDR3 is TGTGCCAGCAGCTTCGGACAAGAAGAGACCCGGTACTTC. The variable domain in full, with the rest retrieved from reference TRBV7-2 and TRBJ2-5, is GAGVSQSPSNKVTEKGKDVELRCDPISGHTALYWYRQSLGQGLEFLIYFQGNSAPDKSGLPSDRFSAERTGGSVSTLTIQRTQQEDSAVYLCASSFGQEETRYFGPGTRLLVL.